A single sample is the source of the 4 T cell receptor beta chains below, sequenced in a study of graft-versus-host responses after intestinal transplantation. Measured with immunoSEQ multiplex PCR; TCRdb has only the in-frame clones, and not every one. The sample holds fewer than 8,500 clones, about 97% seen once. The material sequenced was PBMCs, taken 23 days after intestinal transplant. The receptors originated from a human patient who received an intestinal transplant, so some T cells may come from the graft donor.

In DNA, the CDR3 is TGTGCCAGCAGCTTAAGGTCGGTGGCAGATACGCAGTATTTT. Protein: CASSLRSVADTQYF. The V and J genes are TRBV13 and TRBJ2-3; no clear D gene. CDR1 is PRHDT and CDR2 is FYEKMQ in the germline V gene (reference sequence). Trimming took off 2 bases at V and 4 bases at J, with 10 bases between the two ends. The CDR3 contains 14 residues.

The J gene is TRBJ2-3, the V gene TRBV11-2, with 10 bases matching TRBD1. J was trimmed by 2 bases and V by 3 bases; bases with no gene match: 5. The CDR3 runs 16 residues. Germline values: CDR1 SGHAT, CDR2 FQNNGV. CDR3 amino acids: CASSFRDRGPTDTQYF. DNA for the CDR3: TGTGCCAGCAGCTTCCGGGACAGGGGCCCCACAGATACGCAGTATTTT. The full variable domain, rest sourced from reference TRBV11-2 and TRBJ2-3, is EAGVAQSPRYKIIEKRQSVAFWCNPISGHATLYWYQQILGQGPKLLIQFQNNGVVDDSQLPKDRFSAERLKGVDSTLKIQPAKLEDSAVYLCASSFRDRGPTDTQYFGPGTRLTVL.

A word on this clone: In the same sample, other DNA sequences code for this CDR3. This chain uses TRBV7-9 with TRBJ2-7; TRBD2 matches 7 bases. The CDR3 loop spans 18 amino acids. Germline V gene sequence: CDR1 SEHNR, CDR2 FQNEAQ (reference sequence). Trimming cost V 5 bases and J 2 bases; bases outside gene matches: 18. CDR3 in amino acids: CASSRPGLAGAVPYEQYF. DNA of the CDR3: TGTGCCAGCAGCCGACCGGGACTGGCGGGAGCGGTCCCCTACGAGCAGTACTTC. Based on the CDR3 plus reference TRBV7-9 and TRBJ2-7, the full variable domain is DTGVSQNPRHKITKRGQNVTFRCDPISEHNRLYWYRQTLGQGPEFLTYFQNEAQLEKSRLLSDRFSAERPKGSFSTLEIQRTEQGDSAMYLCASSRPGLAGAVPYEQYFGPGTRLTVT.

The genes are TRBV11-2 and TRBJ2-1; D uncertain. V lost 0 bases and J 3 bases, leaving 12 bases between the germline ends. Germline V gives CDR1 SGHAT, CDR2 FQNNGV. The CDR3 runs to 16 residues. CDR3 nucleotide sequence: TGTGCCAGCAGCTTAGATCTCGCTCTAGTCTACAATGAGCAGTTCTTC. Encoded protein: CASSLDLALVYNEQFF.